The clone carrying this T cell receptor beta chain was recorded at least ten times. Looked up from germline, CDR1 is SQVTM and CDR2 is ANQGSEA. The CDR3 totals 13 residues. With 7 bases removed from V and 3 bases from J, the gap between germline ends came to 15 bases. TCRdb re-called the RT-PCR reads through MiXCR, storing one row per CDR3 protein. Of approximately 720,000 distinct CDR3 sequences in the sample, around 14% are singletons; the top ten hold 3% to 4.5%. The receptor comes from a female donor in good health, serving as a healthy control. The chain links TRBV29-1 to TRBJ1-1, with a weak D call TRBD1 (6 bases). The sequencing input was memory CD4+ T cells from blood. The DNA of the CDR3 is TGCAGCGGTACAGGGTTCCAGGACACTGAAGCTTTCTTT. Translated: CSGTGFQDTEAFF.